This TCR beta chain was documented in a study of blood T cell repertoires in COVID-19. Study at large: Italy, Spain and the United States were the sources of the convalescent and acute COVID-19 samples. In each case, the material was cDNA or gDNA derived from T cells, B-cell-depleted T cells, or PBMCs.

Enrolled during active infection, Seattle patients were then followed longitudinally. Original analysis: Using reference gene primer amplification, nucleated cell counts were estimated. The assay was immunoSEQ multiplex PCR, and TCRdb's table has in-frame clones only and misses some. V, J and clone size were drawn from that table, and D and trimming were deduced from the DNA. Of 300,000 to 400,000 clones in the sample, roughly 90% are singletons; the top ten hold 2.5% to 3.5%. V lost 4 bases, J lost 3 bases, and 12 bases stayed unmatched. The CDR3 has 18 amino acids. CDR1 is LGHDT, CDR2 YNNKEL, per germline (reference sequence).

This clonotype was sampled from a woman under 40 with COVID-19, enrolled during active disease. Sample: peripheral blood. The chain joins TRBV3-1 (or the pseudogene TRBV3-2) to TRBJ1-4; 9 nucleotides agree with TRBD1. The DNA of the CDR3 is TGTGCCAGCAGCCGCCAGTTGTGGGGACAGGGAGCTAATGAAAAACTGTTTTTT. The encoded protein is CASSRQLWGQGANEKLFF.